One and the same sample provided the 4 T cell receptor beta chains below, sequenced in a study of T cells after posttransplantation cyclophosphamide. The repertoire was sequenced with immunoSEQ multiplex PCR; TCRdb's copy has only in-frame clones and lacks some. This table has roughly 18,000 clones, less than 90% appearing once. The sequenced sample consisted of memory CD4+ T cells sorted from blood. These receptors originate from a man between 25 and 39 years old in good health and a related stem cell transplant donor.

In DNA form, the CDR3 reads TGTGCCAGCAGTGCGGGAGAGAGCTATGGCTACACCTTC. Its translation is CASSAGESYGYTF. This chain uses TRBV6-5 with TRBJ1-2; D unclear. The V end lost 5 bases, the J end lost 4 bases, and 11 bases lay between the germline ends. Germline lookup yields CDR1 MNHEY and CDR2 SVGAGI. CDR3 length: 13 amino acids.

Here the CDR3 DNA reads TGTGCCAGCAGTACCCCCGGGGATATCCCAGCGTATGGCTACACCTTC. Encoded protein: CASSTPGDIPAYGYTF. The chain joins TRBV25-1 to TRBJ1-2; D gene unclear. Per the germline V gene, CDR1 is MGHDK and CDR2 is SYGVNS. The CDR3 contains 16 residues. Deletions cut 5 bases from V and 5 bases from J, with 21 bases between.

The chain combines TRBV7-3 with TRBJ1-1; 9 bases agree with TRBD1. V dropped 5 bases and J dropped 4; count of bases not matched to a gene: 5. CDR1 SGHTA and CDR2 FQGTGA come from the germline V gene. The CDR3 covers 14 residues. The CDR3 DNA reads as TGTGCCAGCAGCGTACAGGGGGCGGGCACTGAAGCTTTCTTT. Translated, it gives CASSVQGAGTEAFF.

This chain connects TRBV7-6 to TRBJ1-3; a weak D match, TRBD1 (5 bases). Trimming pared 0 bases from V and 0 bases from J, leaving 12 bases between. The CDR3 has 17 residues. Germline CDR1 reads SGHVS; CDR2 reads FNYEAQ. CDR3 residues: CASSLAVTAISGNTIYF. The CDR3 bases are TGTGCCAGCAGCTTAGCGGTGACAGCGATCTCTGGAAACACCATATATTTT.